Below, 18 T cell receptor beta chains from the same sample are listed, as sequenced in a study of T cell responses to AZD1222 COVID-19 vaccine. The table came from immunoSEQ multiplex PCR; TCRdb's copy has only in-frame clones and leaves some out. The sample includes 130,000 or so clones, more than 85% seen only once; the top ten take roughly 2%. The sample here was peripheral blood, taken 28 days after the second AZD1222 dose. The receptors originated from an adult who received the AZD1222 COVID-19 vaccine.

J is TRBJ2-1 and V is TRBV28; a weak D match, TRBD2 (5 bases). Germline V gene lookup returns CDR1 MDHEN and CDR2 SYDVKM. Deletions cut 4 bases from V and 8 bases from J, with 15 bases between. The length of the CDR3 is 14 residues. DNA of the CDR3: TGTGCCAGCAGTTCCTACCGACTATGGGATGAGCAGTTCTTC. Amino acid sequence: CASSSYRLWDEQFF.

The chain has TRBV10-3 and TRBJ2-7, with 11 nucleotides matching TRBD2. Looked up from germline, CDR1 is ENHRY and CDR2 is SYGVKD. With V trimmed by 6 bases and J by 5 bases, 15 bases remained unmatched. CDR3 size: 17 residues. The CDR3 DNA is TGTGCCATCAGCCCTCTCAGGGCTAGCGGGGGGCTCGACGAGCAGTACTTC. This gives the protein CAISPLRASGGLDEQYF.

V gene TRBV21-1 combines with J gene TRBJ1-1; TRBD1, the D gene given by the table, was not confirmed from the DNA. TRBV21-1 constitutes a pseudogene. CDR3 length: 14 amino acids. The CDR3 loop reads CASSKMGQNTEAFF. In DNA form, the CDR3 reads TGTGCCAGCAGCAAAATGGGACAGAACACTGAAGCTTTCTTT.

The V call is TRBV27, the J call TRBJ2-2; TRBD1 is a possible D gene (6 bases). From germline, CDR1 is MNHEY and CDR2 SMNVEV (reference sequence). V lost 2 bases and J 0 bases, leaving 10 bases between the germline ends. The CDR3 is made up of 16 amino acids. The CDR3 nucleotides read TGTGCCAGCAGTTTACGTGACAGGACGAACACCGGGGAGCTGTTTTTT. It yields the protein CASSLRDRTNTGELFF.

The chain recombines TRBV5-6 with TRBJ1-2; a weak D match, TRBD1 (6 bases). Germline loops: CDR1 SGHDT, CDR2 YYEEEE. The CDR3 is 14 residues long. V lost 0 bases, J lost 4 bases, and 10 bases lay in between. CDR3: CASSLEGVGYGYTF. The DNA for the CDR3 is TGTGCCAGCAGCTTGGAGGGGGTCGGCTATGGCTACACCTTC.

The rearrangement links TRBV6-5 to TRBJ1-2; 7 positions agree with TRBD1. V gave up 0 bases and J gave up 7 bases; unmatched junction bases: 5. Germline-derived CDR1 and CDR2 are MNHEY and SVGAGI. This CDR3 contains 14 residues. CDR3 amino acids: CASSYSEGASGYTF. CDR3 nucleotides: TGTGCCAGCAGTTACTCGGAGGGGGCAAGTGGCTACACCTTC.

This sequence joins TRBV29-1 and TRBJ2-3; 14 bases are a match to TRBD2. V was clipped by 7 bases and J by 6 bases; unmatched bases: 9. In germline, CDR1 is SQVTM, CDR2 ANQGSEA. The CDR3 totals 15 residues. CDR3 in DNA: TGCAGCGCCCGAGGACTAGCGGGGGGAGGCGATACGCAGTATTTT. Protein product: CSARGLAGGGDTQYF.

This sequence joins TRBV7-2 and TRBJ1-3; D is uncertain. This CDR3 comprises 15 residues. Germline CDR1 is SGHTA and CDR2 is FQGNSA. V dropped 2 bases and J dropped 0 bases, with 8 bases sitting between them. The CDR3 protein is CASSLWQSSGNTIYF. The CDR3 coding sequence is TGTGCCAGCAGCTTATGGCAGTCCTCTGGAAACACCATATATTTT.

This chain connects TRBV5-1 to TRBJ1-6, with D unresolved. V was trimmed by 4 bases and J by 10 bases, leaving 15 bases between them. This CDR3 comprises 14 residues. Germline CDR1 SGHRS, CDR2 YFSETQ. CDR3 amino acids: CASSPGPGNSPLHF. Written as DNA, the CDR3 is TGCGCCAGCAGCCCTGGCCCGGGGAACTCACCCCTCCACTTT.

This chain joins TRBV7-2 and TRBJ2-1, with unresolved D. Trimming stripped 1 base from V and 0 bases from J, with 7 bases between. The CDR3 runs to 15 residues. CDR1 SGHTA and CDR2 FQGNSA come from the germline V gene. This chain's CDR3 is CASSLVRSSYNEQFF. CDR3 coding DNA: TGTGCCAGCAGCTTAGTACGGAGCTCCTACAATGAGCAGTTCTTC.

This chain joins TRBV5-4 and TRBJ2-7, with 8 bases that match TRBD1. CDR3 length equals 14 residues. Germline V gene lookup returns CDR1 SGHNT and CDR2 YYREEE (reference sequence). The V gene end was trimmed by 1 base and the J gene end by 2 bases; junction bases not matched to a gene: 2. In DNA form, the CDR3 reads TGTGCCAGCAGCTTGACAGGGGGAACCTACGAGCAGTACTTC. Amino acid sequence: CASSLTGGTYEQYF.

The rearrangement joins TRBV5-1 to TRBJ1-4; 7 positions match TRBD1. From germline, CDR1 is SGHRS and CDR2 YFSETQ. CDR3 length equals 15 residues. The V segment lost 3 bases and the J segment 8 bases; nucleotides outside the gene matches: 10. CDR3 bases: TGCGCCAGCAGCTCGGCAAGGGGGCGCAGGGAAAAACTGTTTTTT. This encodes CASSSARGRREKLFF. Full variable domain (missing parts from reference TRBV5-1 and TRBJ1-4): KAGVTQTPRYLIKTRGQQVTLSCSPISGHRSVSWYQQTPGQGLQFLFEYFSETQRNKGNFPGRFSGRQFSNSRSEMNVSTLELGDSALYLCASSSARGRREKLFFGSGTQLSVL.

The chain carries TRBV5-1 and TRBJ1-4; 8 positions match TRBD1. Germline V gene sequence: CDR1 SGHRS, CDR2 YFSETQ. This CDR3 has 14 residues. Unmatched junction bases numbered 4, after V lost 3 bases and J lost 6 bases. The DNA of the CDR3 is TGCGCCAGCAGCTCCAGGGGGCGAGATGAAAAACTGTTTTTT. This encodes CASSSRGRDEKLFF. The complete variable domain, with remaining parts taken from reference TRBV5-1 and TRBJ1-4, reads KAGVTQTPRYLIKTRGQQVTLSCSPISGHRSVSWYQQTPGQGLQFLFEYFSETQRNKGNFPGRFSGRQFSNSRSEMNVSTLELGDSALYLCASSSRGRDEKLFFGSGTQLSVL.

The V and J genes are TRBV4-1 and TRBJ1-2; 7 bases line up with TRBD1. Trimming cost V 1 base and J 3 bases; bases outside gene matches: 5. CDR3 length: 15 amino acids. CDR1 is MGHRA, CDR2 YSYEKL, per germline. DNA for the CDR3: TGCGCCAGCAGCCAAGGAGGGACAGAGCACTATGGCTACACCTTC. It encodes CASSQGGTEHYGYTF.

The chain recombines TRBV11-3 with TRBJ2-1; the D is unclear. The CDR3 consists of 15 residues. Germline CDR1 is SGHNT and CDR2 is YENEEA. The V end lost 1 base, the J end lost 2 bases, and 9 bases lay between the germline ends. The CDR3 sequence is CASSLGQSPYNEQFF. The CDR3 region has the DNA TGTGCCAGCAGCTTAGGCCAGTCGCCCTACAATGAGCAGTTCTTC.

The chain joins TRBV27 to TRBJ1-5; D perhaps matches TRBD1 (6 bases). The CDR3 covers 16 residues. Germline-derived CDR1 and CDR2 are MNHEY and SMNVEV (reference sequence). The V gene lost 5 bases and the J gene lost 6 bases, with 20 bases spanning the gap. CDR3 amino acids: CASSPATGFIGQPQHF. The CDR3 DNA sequence: TGTGCCAGCAGTCCTGCCACAGGGTTTATAGGTCAGCCCCAGCATTTT.

V and J are TRBV4-1 and TRBJ1-5; D unresolved. There are 15 residues in the CDR3. With 3 bases removed from V and 0 bases from J, the gap between germline ends came to 9 bases. Germline assignment: CDR1 MGHRA and CDR2 YSYEKL. CDR3 sequence reads: CASSQGGNSNQPQHF. In nucleotides, the CDR3 is TGCGCCAGCAGCCAGGGCGGCAATAGCAATCAGCCCCAGCATTTT.

The rearrangement joins TRBV20-1 to TRBJ1-1, with D possibly being TRBD1 (6 bases). The CDR3 has 11 amino acids. Trimming left V 5 bases short and J 10 bases short, with 14 bases between. Germline V gene data show CDR1 as DFQATT and CDR2 as SNEGSKA (reference sequence). The CDR3 protein is CSAPSGDAAFF. In nucleotides, the CDR3 is TGCAGTGCTCCCTCAGGGGACGCAGCTTTCTTT.